These 9 T cell receptor beta chains were all obtained from the same sample, sequenced in a study of Ad26.COV2.S vaccination and SARS-CoV-2 variants. Treatment here: 15 to 20 received Ad26.COV2.S at low or high dose, single or two shots; five or six received placebo; per-sample allocation not given. Specimens were obtained on day 63 following the first vaccine or placebo injection. TCRdb keeps only in-frame clones here, not all; method: immunoSEQ multiplex PCR. Of 300,000 to 400,000 clones listed, more than 70% were seen once; the top ten hold less than 2%. The sequencing used peripheral blood, collected in a trial of Ad26.COV2.S vaccine versus placebo. These receptors came from a person aged 18-65 years who received the Ad26.COV2.S COVID-19 vaccine or a placebo.

V gene TRBV3-1 (or the pseudogene TRBV3-2) combines with J gene TRBJ2-2, with a possible D match to TRBD2 (6 bases). The CDR3 is made up of 18 amino acids. Trimming stripped 0 bases from V and 1 base from J, with 15 bases between. CDR1 LGHDT and CDR2 YNNKEL come from the germline V gene (reference sequence). Written as DNA, the CDR3 is TGTGCCAGCAGCCAAGACGACCCGGGGGTCAGGAACACCGGGGAGCTGTTTTTT. This codes for CASSQDDPGVRNTGELFF.

This rearrangement joins TRBV6-5 to TRBJ2-2; a possible D gene is TRBD1 (6 bases). Germline CDR1 and CDR2: MNHEY and SVGAGI. V dropped 6 bases and J dropped 1 base, with 9 bases sitting between them. There are 14 residues in the CDR3. CDR3 bases: TGTGCCAGCAGAGAGGGACAGAACACCGGGGAGCTGTTTTTT. Translated, it gives CASREGQNTGELFF.

This clone came up a few times. The gene calls are TRBV7-2 and TRBJ2-3; 10 bases are a match to TRBD2. Losses at the gene ends were 8 bases for V and 0 bases for J; bases not matched to a gene: 11. Germline loops: CDR1 SGHTA, CDR2 FQGNSA. The CDR3 sequence is 17 residues long. In DNA, the CDR3 is TGTGCCAGCGGGGGCCTAGCGGGGGCGGAGAGCACAGATACGCAGTATTTT. It encodes CASGGLAGAESTDTQYF.

The V gene is TRBV2, the J gene TRBJ2-3; 11 bases map to TRBD2. The CDR3 sequence is 15 residues long. CDR1 SNHLY and CDR2 FYNNEI come from the germline V gene. Trimming removed 5 bases from V and 1 base from J; junction bases left unmatched: 2. CDR3 in amino acids: CASSPGLAGTDTQYF. The CDR3 DNA sequence: TGTGCCAGCAGTCCGGGACTAGCGGGCACAGATACGCAGTATTTT.

Comments on this clone: The sample holds other DNA sequences that translate to the same CDR3. DNA of the CDR3: TGTGCCAGCAGTTACCGTAGGGGCACTGAAGCTTTCTTT. Translation: CASSYRRGTEAFF. The chain has TRBV6-5 and TRBJ1-1, with TRBD1 as a possible D gene (5 bases). The germline gives CDR1 MNHEY, CDR2 SVGAGI. V dropped 2 bases and J dropped 4 bases, with 8 bases sitting between them. The CDR3 runs to 13 residues.

This sequence joins TRBV12-3 or TRBV12-4 and TRBJ2-3, with D uncertain. This CDR3 has 13 residues. Between the trimmed V and J ends, which lost 6 bases and 10 bases, there was a span of 17 bases. CDR3 sequence (DNA): TGTGCCAGCAGCCCCTCAATGGGAAGGGCGCAGTATTTT. It translates to CASSPSMGRAQYF.

The chain links TRBV3-1 (or the pseudogene TRBV3-2) to TRBJ1-1; weak D call: TRBD1 (6 bases). The CDR3 spans 14 residues. The V gene's germline CDR1 is LGHDT and CDR2 YNNKEL (reference sequence). Deletions cut 4 bases from V and 3 bases from J, with 12 bases between. CDR3 residues: CASSPRGRYTEAFF. DNA of the CDR3: TGTGCCAGCAGCCCCCGGGGGCGCTACACTGAAGCTTTCTTT.

This chain joins TRBV6-5 and TRBJ2-2; possibly TRBD2 for D (6 bases). V dropped 1 base and J dropped 5 bases, with 11 bases sitting between them. In germline, CDR1 is MNHEY, CDR2 SVGAGI. This CDR3 is built from 15 residues. The CDR3 coding sequence is TGTGCCAGCAGTTACTTGTTGACTAGTACCGGGGAGCTGTTTTTT. Its protein is CASSYLLTSTGELFF.

The genes are TRBV19 and TRBJ1-2; 9 bases map to TRBD1. The germline gives CDR1 LNHDA, CDR2 SQIVND (reference sequence). The CDR3 contains 13 residues. The ends lost 7 bases at V and 6 bases at J; junction bases unmatched: 6. CDR3 sequence (DNA): TGTGCCAGTAAGAGGGACAGGGAGAATGGCTACACCTTC. As protein: CASKRDRENGYTF.